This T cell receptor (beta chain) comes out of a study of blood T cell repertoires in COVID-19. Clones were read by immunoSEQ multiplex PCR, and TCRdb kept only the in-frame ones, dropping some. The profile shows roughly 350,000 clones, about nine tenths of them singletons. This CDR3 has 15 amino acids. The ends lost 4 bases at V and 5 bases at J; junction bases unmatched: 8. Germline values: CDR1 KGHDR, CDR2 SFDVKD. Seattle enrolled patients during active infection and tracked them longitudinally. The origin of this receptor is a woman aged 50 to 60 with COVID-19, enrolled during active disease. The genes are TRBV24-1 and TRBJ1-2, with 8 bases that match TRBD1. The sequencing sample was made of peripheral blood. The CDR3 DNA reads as TGTGCCACCAGTGACGAGACAGGGGCGCGTTATGGCTACACCTTC. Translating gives CATSDETGARYGYTF.